The present T cell receptor (beta chain) was sequenced within a study of shared clonotypes between healthy human individuals. The authors' processing: ImmunoSEQ output lacked quality scores and full-length reads, limiting matched filtering. The repertoire was sequenced with immunoSEQ multiplex PCR; TCRdb's copy has only in-frame clones and lacks some. V, J and clone size are those of that table, while D and trimming were read from the DNA. The sample consists of over 2 million clones, less than 95% of them appearing once. Germline V CDR1 and CDR2: MNHNY, SVGAGI (reference sequence). CDR3 length: 16 amino acids. J gave up 8 bases and V 4 bases, and 11 bases lay outside the gene matches. Regarding the study as a whole: Sequencing depth was expected to influence donor clonotype sharing.

For this clone: Its antigen is undetermined.

The chain is built from TRBV6-6 and TRBJ1-4; the match to TRBD1 covers 9 bases. The source material was naive CD4+ T cells from PBMCs. Stated subset: CD45RA+ positively selected. The source is a man between 18 and 29 years old in good health. Some clones in this sample may be carry-over from other donors' samples. Here the CDR3 reads CASSSPPGQGGEKLFF. The CDR3 coding sequence is TGTGCCAGCAGTTCGCCTCCGGGACAGGGAGGCGAAAAACTGTTTTTT.